This T cell receptor beta chain was recorded in a study of neoadjuvant anti-PD-1 for oral cavity cancer. Blood cells were analyzed directly, without culture or expansion. Trimming cost V 6 bases and J 0 bases, with 12 bases left between them. Germline CDR1 reads SNHLY; CDR2 reads FYNNEI. The CDR3 is 15 residues long. Only in-frame clones appear in the TCRdb table, and some are missing; sequencing was by immunoSEQ multiplex PCR. The sample shows over 6,500 clones, about 80% of them seen only once. The source of this sequence is a person aged 40 to 85 with oral cavity squamous cell carcinoma. This sample comprised PBMCs, obtained before nivolumab (anti-PD-1) treatment. The V call is TRBV2, the J call TRBJ2-1; D is perhaps TRBD1 (5 bases). The CDR3 is CASSPQGISYNEQFF. CDR3 coding DNA: TGTGCCAGCAGCCCTCAGGGCATCTCCTACAATGAGCAGTTCTTC. Full variable domain (outside the CDR3, taken from reference TRBV2 and TRBJ2-1): EPEVTQTPSHQVTQMGQEVILRCVPISNHLYFYWYRQILGQKVEFLVSFYNNEISEKSEIFDDQFSVERPDGSNFTLKIRSTKLEDSAMYFCASSPQGISYNEQFFGPGTRLTVL.